The source of this T cell receptor (beta chain) is a study of T cell responses to AZD1222 COVID-19 vaccine. Across the whole study: Second-dose recipients at about 4 or about 12 weeks were treated as one pooled group. Study-wide points: Regions 160-218 and 743-854 held dominance among vaccine-associated CD4 TCRs, which spanned spike. Clonal diversity may have been underestimated, and the donors were mostly white British, with more females than males.

The data were produced by immunoSEQ multiplex PCR, yet TCRdb's version contains in-frame clones alone and is incomplete. The sample has about 120,000 clones; 89% are singletons. Trimming left V 4 bases short and J 1 base short, with 14 bases between. Germline V gene lookup returns CDR1 MNHEY and CDR2 SVGAGI. The CDR3 length is 15 residues. A remark on this clone: Its matching antigen is unknown.

Material: peripheral blood, obtained on day 0 of AZD1222 vaccination. This receptor was obtained from an adult in good health. The genes are TRBV6-5 and TRBJ2-7; D ambiguous. This CDR3 reads CASSSRRGRSYEQYF. The CDR3 nucleotides are TGTGCCAGCAGTTCCCGCCGTGGCCGTTCCTACGAGCAGTACTTC.